The rows below give T cell receptor beta chains drawn from one sample of a study of response to subunit inactivated influenza vaccine. TCRdb called the RT-PCR reads again in MiXCR, with one record for every CDR3 protein. There are about 520,000 distinct CDR3 sequences in the sample; around 7.9% occur only once, and around 12% lies in the top ten. The material was PBMCs from blood, obtained around 25 months after vaccination. The receptors here all came from a man between 50 and 69 years old who received an inactivated influenza vaccine. Both conserved end residues are part of each CDR3. Fields, in order: clone size, V gene, D gene, J gene, CDR3 DNA, CDR3 protein. D genes are given only for firm matches. Rows give clone size only sometimes, using once, few, many, or a class for an expanded clone.

size: many
V: TRBV20-1
D: TRBD2
J: TRBJ2-3
DNA: TGCAGTGCGCCCCCCGGGGGGGCCTTAGATACGCAGTATTTT
CDR3: CSAPPGGALDTQYF

size: few
V: TRBV18
D: TRBD1
J: TRBJ2-1
DNA: TGTGCCAGCTCACTTACAGGGGGTCGTTACAATGAGCAGTTCTTC
CDR3: CASSLTGGRYNEQFF

size: many
V: TRBV24-1
D: -
J: TRBJ2-5
DNA: TGTGCCACCAGCGCTGACAGCTTAGAGACCCAGTACTTC
CDR3: CATSADSLETQYF

size: many
V: TRBV4-3
D: TRBD2
J: TRBJ2-7
DNA: TGCGCCAGCAGCCAAGTCTGGTCAGGGGCCCTAGCGGGACTAACCTACGAGCAGTACTTC
CDR3: CASSQVWSGALAGLTYEQYF

size: many
V: TRBV20-1
D: -
J: TRBJ1-1
DNA: TGCAGTGCTAGACCGTCCGGGAGAGAAGCTTTCTTT
CDR3: CSARPSGREAFF

size: few
V: TRBV6-2/TRBV6-3
D: TRBD1
J: TRBJ1-1
DNA: TGTGCCAGCAGCTTGGACAGGGGGCCTTCTGAAGCTTTCTTT
CDR3: CASSLDRGPSEAFF

size: many
V: TRBV5-1
D: TRBD1
J: TRBJ2-7
DNA: TGCGCCAGCAGGCAGGGACAGGGTCATGACGAGCAGTACTTC
CDR3: CASRQGQGHDEQYF

size: many
V: TRBV3-1
D: -
J: TRBJ1-5
DNA: TGTGCCAGCAGCCCAAGATCTGGGCCGCCCCAGCATTTT
CDR3: CASSPRSGPPQHF

size: many
V: TRBV3-1
D: TRBD1
J: TRBJ1-6
DNA: TGTGCCAGCAGCCGACAGGGTTCACCCCTCCACTTT
CDR3: CASSRQGSPLHF

size: few
V: TRBV20-1
D: -
J: TRBJ2-3
DNA: TGCAGTGGGCACGGGACTCCTATCACAGATACGCAGTATTTT
CDR3: CSGHGTPITDTQYF

size: -
V: TRBV7-3
D: -
J: TRBJ2-1
DNA: TGTGCCAGCAGCTTAAGCCAGTACAATGAGCAGTTCTTC
CDR3: CASSLSQYNEQFF

size: many
V: TRBV5-1
D: -
J: TRBJ1-1
DNA: TGCGCCAGCAGCTCTCATGGGGGGAGGAGAACTGAAGCTTTCTTT
CDR3: CASSSHGGRRTEAFF

size: -
V: TRBV11-2
D: TRBD2
J: TRBJ2-1
DNA: TGTGCCAGCAGCTTAGATCGGGCTAGCGGGTCACCGTCCTACAATGAGCAGTTCTTC
CDR3: CASSLDRASGSPSYNEQFF

size: many
V: TRBV10-2
D: -
J: TRBJ1-1
DNA: TGCGCCAGCAGTGAGTTACAGGCACCGGGGGAAGCTTTCTTT
CDR3: CASSELQAPGEAFF

size: few
V: TRBV5-1
D: -
J: TRBJ1-5
DNA: TGCGCCAGCAGCGAAAGGGGGGATCAGCCCCAGCATTTT
CDR3: CASSERGDQPQHF

size: -
V: TRBV7-9
D: -
J: TRBJ2-1
DNA: TGTGCCAGCAGCTTACAATCGATTGACAATGAGCAGTTCTTC
CDR3: CASSLQSIDNEQFF

size: few
V: TRBV20-1
D: TRBD1
J: TRBJ1-5
DNA: TGCAGTGCTAGGGACAGGGTGACCTATAGCAATCAGCCCCAGCATTTT
CDR3: CSARDRVTYSNQPQHF

size: few
V: TRBV4-1
D: -
J: TRBJ1-3
DNA: TGCGCCAGCCCCGGGGGCACCATATATTTT
CDR3: CASPGGTIYF

size: many
V: TRBV5-1
D: TRBD1
J: TRBJ1-2
DNA: TGCGCCAGCACCCTTACAGGGGACTCTAACTATGGCTACACCTTC
CDR3: CASTLTGDSNYGYTF

size: many
V: TRBV7-2
D: -
J: TRBJ1-1
DNA: TGTGCCAGCAGCTTAGCCCGGGAACGGGGGCGGGCTTTCTTT
CDR3: CASSLARERGRAFF

size: -
V: TRBV5-5
D: -
J: TRBJ2-1
DNA: TGTGCCAGCAGCCAGCCCGAGTACAATGAGCAGTTCTTC
CDR3: CASSQPEYNEQFF

size: few
V: TRBV7-8
D: TRBD2
J: TRBJ2-1
DNA: TGTGCCAGCAGCTTAGTGGCTAGCGGGCCCAATGAGCAGTTCTTC
CDR3: CASSLVASGPNEQFF

size: few
V: TRBV12-3/TRBV12-4
D: -
J: TRBJ1-2
DNA: TGTGCCAGCAGTTTACAGCAGGGCTATGGCTACACCTTC
CDR3: CASSLQQGYGYTF

size: once
V: TRBV28
D: -
J: TRBJ2-5
DNA: TGTGCCAGCAGCCCCCTTGGGAAGACCCAGTACTTC
CDR3: CASSPLGKTQYF

size: -
V: TRBV2
D: -
J: TRBJ1-6
DNA: TGTGCCAGCAGGACGGGACGGAGCTCCTATAATTCACCCCTCCACTTT
CDR3: CASRTGRSSYNSPLHF

size: many
V: TRBV5-1
D: TRBD1
J: TRBJ2-7
DNA: TGCGCCAGCAGCTCGACAGGGGGTACCTACGAGCAGTACTTC
CDR3: CASSSTGGTYEQYF

size: few
V: TRBV28
D: TRBD1
J: TRBJ2-1
DNA: TGTGCCAGCAGCATAGACAGGGGAATCAGGAATGAGCAGTTCTTC
CDR3: CASSIDRGIRNEQFF

size: -
V: TRBV13
D: TRBD2
J: TRBJ2-3
DNA: TGTGCCAGCAGCCCCCCAAGGGAGGGCCAATCAGATACGCAGTATTTT
CDR3: CASSPPREGQSDTQYF

size: many
V: TRBV9
D: -
J: TRBJ2-6
DNA: TGTGCCAGCAGCGTATGGGGAGACTCTGGGGCCAACGTCCTGACTTTC
CDR3: CASSVWGDSGANVLTF